These 6 T cell receptor beta chains were sequenced from one sample in a study of blood T cell repertoires in COVID-19. Using immunoSEQ multiplex PCR, the repertoire was profiled, and TCRdb retains in-frame clones only, with some absent. Among approximately 350,000 clones listed, around 86% were seen once. The sample was peripheral blood. The receptors here all came from a woman between 50 and 59 years old with COVID-19, enrolled during active disease.

This chain connects TRBV21-1 to TRBJ1-2; TRBD1 is the table's D call, not checked against the DNA. TRBV21-1 is an annotated pseudogene. The CDR3 consists of 15 residues. The CDR3 nucleotides are TGTGCCAGCAGCAAAGCAAGACAGGGGAACTATGGCTACACCTTC. Protein product: CASSKARQGNYGYTF.

The CDR3 loop is CASSPSTSGRATNEQFF. The CDR3 DNA sequence: TGCGCCAGCAGCCCCTCGACTAGCGGGAGGGCCACGAATGAGCAGTTCTTC. The J gene is TRBJ2-1, the V gene TRBV5-1, with TRBD2 identical over 14 bases. The germline gives CDR1 SGHRS, CDR2 YFSETQ. This CDR3 spans 17 amino acids. J gave up 7 bases and V 4 bases, and 10 bases lay outside the gene matches.

This clone was counted a few times. The chain links TRBV5-4 to TRBJ2-7, with D maybe TRBD1 (6 bases). The CDR3 sequence is 14 residues long. V lost 1 base and J lost 0, with 8 bases in between. Germline CDR1 reads SGHNT; CDR2 reads YYREEE (reference sequence). The CDR3 DNA reads as TGTGCCAGCAGCTTGACAGGGAACTCCTACGAGCAGTACTTC. Translated: CASSLTGNSYEQYF.

The chain has TRBV5-8 and TRBJ1-4; perhaps TRBD1 as D (5 bases). Germline values: CDR1 SGHTS, CDR2 YDEGEE. The length of the CDR3 is 18 residues. The ends were cut back, 5 bases at V and 0 bases at J, with 20 bases in the middle. CDR3 sequence reads: CASSIFDGTLTTNEKLFF. CDR3 DNA: TGTGCCAGCAGTATCTTCGACGGGACTTTAACAACTAATGAAAAACTGTTTTTT. Drawing the rest from reference TRBV5-8 and TRBJ1-4, the complete variable domain is EAGVTQSPTHLIKTRGQQATLRCSPISGHTSVYWYQQALGLGLQFLLWYDEGEERNRGNFPPRFSGRQFPNYSSELNVNALELEDSALYLCASSIFDGTLTTNEKLFFGSGTQLSVL.

The table lists this clone with a few counts. The CDR3 region is CASSVRREAEQFF. CDR3 DNA sequence: TGTGCCAGCAGCGTAAGGAGGGAGGCCGAGCAGTTCTTC. The rearrangement joins TRBV9 to TRBJ2-1; D possibly corresponds to TRBD2 (6 bases). Germline V lookup: CDR1 SGDLS, CDR2 YYNGEE. V shed 1 base and J shed 10 bases, with 12 bases lying between them. The CDR3 runs to 13 residues.

J is TRBJ1-2 and V is TRBV30; 8 nucleotides align to TRBD1. CDR3 size: 14 residues. V was clipped by 4 bases and J by 1 base; unmatched bases: 5. In germline, CDR1 is GTSNPN, CDR2 SVGIG (reference sequence). The CDR3 region has the DNA TGTGCCTGGAACCAGGGGGCCCTTAACTATGGCTACACCTTC. Translated, it gives CAWNQGALNYGYTF.